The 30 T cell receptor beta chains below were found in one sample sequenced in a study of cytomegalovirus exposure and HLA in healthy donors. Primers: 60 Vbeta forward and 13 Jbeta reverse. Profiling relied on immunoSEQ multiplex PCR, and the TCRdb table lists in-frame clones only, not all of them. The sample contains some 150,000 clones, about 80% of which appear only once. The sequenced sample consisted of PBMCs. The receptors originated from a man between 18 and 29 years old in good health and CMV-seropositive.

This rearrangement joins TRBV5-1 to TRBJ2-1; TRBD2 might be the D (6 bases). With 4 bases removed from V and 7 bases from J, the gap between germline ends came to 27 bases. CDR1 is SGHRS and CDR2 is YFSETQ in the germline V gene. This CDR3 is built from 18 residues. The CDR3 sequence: CASSTAILLRDLENEQFF. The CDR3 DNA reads TGCGCCAGCAGCACCGCCATATTGCTGCGGGACCTTGAGAATGAGCAGTTCTTC. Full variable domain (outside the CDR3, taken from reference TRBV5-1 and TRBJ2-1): KAGVTQTPRYLIKTRGQQVTLSCSPISGHRSVSWYQQTPGQGLQFLFEYFSETQRNKGNFPGRFSGRQFSNSRSEMNVSTLELGDSALYLCASSTAILLRDLENEQFFGPGTRLTVL.

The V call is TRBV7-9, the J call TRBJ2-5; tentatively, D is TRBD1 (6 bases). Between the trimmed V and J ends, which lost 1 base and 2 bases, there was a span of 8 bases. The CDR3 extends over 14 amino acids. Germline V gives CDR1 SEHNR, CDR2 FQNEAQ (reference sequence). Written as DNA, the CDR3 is TGTGCCAGCAGCTTAGGACAGGCACAAGAGACCCAGTACTTC. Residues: CASSLGQAQETQYF.

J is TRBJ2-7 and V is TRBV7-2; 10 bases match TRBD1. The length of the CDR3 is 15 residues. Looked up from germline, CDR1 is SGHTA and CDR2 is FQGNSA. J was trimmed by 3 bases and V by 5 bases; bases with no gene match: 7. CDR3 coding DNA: TGTGCCAGCAGCGAAGGTGGACAGGGGGTCTACGAGCAGTACTTC. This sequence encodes CASSEGGQGVYEQYF.

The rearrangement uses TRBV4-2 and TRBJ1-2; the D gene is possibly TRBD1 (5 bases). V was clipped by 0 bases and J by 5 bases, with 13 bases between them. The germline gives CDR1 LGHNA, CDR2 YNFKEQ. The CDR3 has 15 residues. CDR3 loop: CASSQEGQGSYGYTF. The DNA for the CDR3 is TGTGCCAGCAGCCAAGAGGGGCAGGGAAGTTATGGCTACACCTTC.

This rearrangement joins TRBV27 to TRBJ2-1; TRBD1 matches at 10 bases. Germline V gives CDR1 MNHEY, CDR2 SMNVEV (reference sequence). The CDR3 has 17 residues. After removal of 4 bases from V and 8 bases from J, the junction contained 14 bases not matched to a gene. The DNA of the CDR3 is TGTGCCAGCAGTTACTCCCCTGACAGGGGGCAAGTCTATGAGCAGTTCTTC. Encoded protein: CASSYSPDRGQVYEQFF.

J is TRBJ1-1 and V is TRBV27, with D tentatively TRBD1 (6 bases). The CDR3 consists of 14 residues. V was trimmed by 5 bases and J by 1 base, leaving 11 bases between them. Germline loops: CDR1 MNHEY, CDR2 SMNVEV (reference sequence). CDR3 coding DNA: TGTGCCAGCAGTCCACAGGGTCAGAACACTGAAGCTTTCTTT. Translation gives CASSPQGQNTEAFF.

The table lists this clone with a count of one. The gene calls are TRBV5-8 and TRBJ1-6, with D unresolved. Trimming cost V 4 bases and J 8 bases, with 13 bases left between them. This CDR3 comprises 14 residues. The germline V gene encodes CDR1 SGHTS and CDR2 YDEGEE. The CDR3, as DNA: TGTGCCAGCAGCCTTTTTTATTTCGATTCACCCCTCCACTTT. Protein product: CASSLFYFDSPLHF.

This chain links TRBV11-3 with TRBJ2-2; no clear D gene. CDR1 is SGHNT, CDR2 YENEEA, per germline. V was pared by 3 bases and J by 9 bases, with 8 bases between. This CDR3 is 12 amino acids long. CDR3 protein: CASSFRDRELFF. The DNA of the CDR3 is TGTGCCAGCAGCTTCCGCGATAGGGAGCTGTTTTTT.

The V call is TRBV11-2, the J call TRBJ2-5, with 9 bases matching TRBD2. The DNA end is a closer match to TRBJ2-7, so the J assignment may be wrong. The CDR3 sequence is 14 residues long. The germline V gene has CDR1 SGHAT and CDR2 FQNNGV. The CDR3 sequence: CASCSSSGDYEQYF. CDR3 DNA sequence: TGTGCCAGCTGCTCCTCTAGCGGGGACTACGAGCAGTACTTC.

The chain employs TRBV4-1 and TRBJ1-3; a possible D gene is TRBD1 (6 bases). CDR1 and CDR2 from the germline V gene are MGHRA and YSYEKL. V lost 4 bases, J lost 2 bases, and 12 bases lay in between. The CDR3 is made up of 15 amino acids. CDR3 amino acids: CASSREGEAGNTIYF. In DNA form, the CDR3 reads TGCGCCAGCAGCCGCGAGGGGGAAGCTGGAAACACCATATATTTT.

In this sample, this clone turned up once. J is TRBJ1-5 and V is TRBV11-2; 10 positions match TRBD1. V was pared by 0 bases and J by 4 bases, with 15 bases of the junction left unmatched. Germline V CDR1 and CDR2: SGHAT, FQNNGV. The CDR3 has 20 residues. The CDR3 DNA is TGTGCCAGCAGCTTAGAGTACGGGACAGGGGAATTCTCTGGGAATCAGCCCCAGCATTTT. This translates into CASSLEYGTGEFSGNQPQHF.

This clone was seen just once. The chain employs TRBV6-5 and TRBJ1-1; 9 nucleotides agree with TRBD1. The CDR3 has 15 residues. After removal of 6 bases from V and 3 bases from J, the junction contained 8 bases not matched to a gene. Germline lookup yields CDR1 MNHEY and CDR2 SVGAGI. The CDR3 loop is CASRRTGDWDTEAFF. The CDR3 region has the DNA TGTGCCAGCAGAAGGACAGGGGACTGGGACACTGAAGCTTTCTTT.

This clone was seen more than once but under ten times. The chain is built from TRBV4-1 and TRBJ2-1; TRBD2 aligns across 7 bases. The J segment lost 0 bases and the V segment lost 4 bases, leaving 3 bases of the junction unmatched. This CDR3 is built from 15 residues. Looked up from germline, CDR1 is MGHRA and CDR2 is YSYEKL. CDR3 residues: CASSPGGNSYNEQFF. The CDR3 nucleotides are TGCGCCAGCAGCCCCGGGGGGAACTCCTACAATGAGCAGTTCTTC.

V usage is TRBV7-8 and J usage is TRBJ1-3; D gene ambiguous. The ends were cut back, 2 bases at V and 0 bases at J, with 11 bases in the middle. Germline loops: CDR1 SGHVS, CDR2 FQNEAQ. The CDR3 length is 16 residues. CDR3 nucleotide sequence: TGTGCCAGCAGCTTAATTTCCTCCCGCTCTGGAAACACCATATATTTT. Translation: CASSLISSRSGNTIYF. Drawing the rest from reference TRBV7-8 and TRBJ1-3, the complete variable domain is GAGVSQSPRYKVAKRGQDVALRCDPISGHVSLFWYQQALGQGPEFLTYFQNEAQLDKSGLPSDRFFAERPEGSVSTLKIQRTQQEDSAVYLCASSLISSRSGNTIYFGEGSWLTVV.

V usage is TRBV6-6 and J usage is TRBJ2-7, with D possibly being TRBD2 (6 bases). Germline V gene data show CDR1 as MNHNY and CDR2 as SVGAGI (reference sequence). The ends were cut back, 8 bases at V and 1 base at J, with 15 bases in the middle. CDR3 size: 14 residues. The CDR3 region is CASHRRGLSYEQYF. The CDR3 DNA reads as TGTGCCAGCCACCGACGGGGGTTGTCCTACGAGCAGTACTTC.

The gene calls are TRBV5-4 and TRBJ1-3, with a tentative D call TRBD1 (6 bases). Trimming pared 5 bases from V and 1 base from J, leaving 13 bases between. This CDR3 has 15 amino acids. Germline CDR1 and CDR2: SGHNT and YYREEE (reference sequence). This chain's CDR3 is CASSFRGGSGNTIYF. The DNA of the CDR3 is TGTGCCAGCAGTTTCAGAGGGGGATCTGGAAACACCATATATTTT. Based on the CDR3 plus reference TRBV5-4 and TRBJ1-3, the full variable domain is ETGVTQSPTHLIKTRGQQVTLRCSSQSGHNTVSWYQQALGQGPQFIFQYYREEENGRGNFPPRFSGLQFPNYSSELNVNALELDDSALYLCASSFRGGSGNTIYFGEGSWLTVV.

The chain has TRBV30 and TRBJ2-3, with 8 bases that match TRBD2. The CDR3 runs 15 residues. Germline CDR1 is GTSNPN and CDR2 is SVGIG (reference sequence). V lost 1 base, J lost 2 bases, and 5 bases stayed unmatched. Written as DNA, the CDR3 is TGTGCCTGGAGTGAACGGGGGGGGTACACAGATACGCAGTATTTT. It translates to CAWSERGGYTDTQYF.

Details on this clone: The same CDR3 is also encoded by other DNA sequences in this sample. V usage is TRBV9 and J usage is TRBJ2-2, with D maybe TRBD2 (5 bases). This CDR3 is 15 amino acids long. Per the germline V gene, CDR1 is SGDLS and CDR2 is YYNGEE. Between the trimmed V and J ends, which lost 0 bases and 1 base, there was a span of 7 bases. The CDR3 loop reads CASSVEAGNTGELFF. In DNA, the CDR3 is TGTGCCAGCAGCGTAGAGGCGGGGAACACCGGGGAGCTGTTTTTT.

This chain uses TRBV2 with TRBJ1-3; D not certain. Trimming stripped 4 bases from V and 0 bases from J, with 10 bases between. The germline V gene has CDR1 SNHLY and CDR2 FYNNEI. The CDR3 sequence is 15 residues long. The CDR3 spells CASSAQAISGNTIYF. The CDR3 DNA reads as TGTGCCAGCAGTGCTCAGGCAATCTCTGGAAACACCATATATTTT.

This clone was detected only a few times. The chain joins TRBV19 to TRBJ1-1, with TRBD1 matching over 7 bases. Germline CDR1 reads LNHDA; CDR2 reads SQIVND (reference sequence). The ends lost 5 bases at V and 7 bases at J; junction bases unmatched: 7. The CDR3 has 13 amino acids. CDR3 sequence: CASSVISGGEAFF. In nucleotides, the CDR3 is TGTGCCAGTAGTGTTATTTCAGGGGGTGAAGCTTTCTTT.

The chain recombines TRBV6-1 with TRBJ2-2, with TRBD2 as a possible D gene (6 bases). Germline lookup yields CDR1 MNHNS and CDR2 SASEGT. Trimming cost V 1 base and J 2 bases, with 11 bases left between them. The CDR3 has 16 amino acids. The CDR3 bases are TGTGCCAGCAGTGAAGGTGCTAGCGCAAACACCGGGGAGCTGTTTTTT. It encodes CASSEGASANTGELFF.

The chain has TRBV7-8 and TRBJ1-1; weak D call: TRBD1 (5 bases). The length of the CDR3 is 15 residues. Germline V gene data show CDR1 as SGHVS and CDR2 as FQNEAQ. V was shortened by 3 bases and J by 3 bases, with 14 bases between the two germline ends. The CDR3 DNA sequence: TGTGCCAGCAGCTTCAGGGTTTTTTCGTACACTGAAGCTTTCTTT. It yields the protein CASSFRVFSYTEAFF. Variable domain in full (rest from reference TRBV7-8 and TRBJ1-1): GAGVSQSPRYKVAKRGQDVALRCDPISGHVSLFWYQQALGQGPEFLTYFQNEAQLDKSGLPSDRFFAERPEGSVSTLKIQRTQQEDSAVYLCASSFRVFSYTEAFFGQGTRLTVV.

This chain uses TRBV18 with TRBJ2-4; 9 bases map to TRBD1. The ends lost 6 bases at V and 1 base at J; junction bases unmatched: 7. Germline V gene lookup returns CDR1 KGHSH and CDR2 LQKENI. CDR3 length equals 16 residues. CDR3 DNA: TGTGCCAGCTCGTCTTTACAGGGGGCCGCCAAAAACATTCAGTACTTC. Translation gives CASSSLQGAAKNIQYF.

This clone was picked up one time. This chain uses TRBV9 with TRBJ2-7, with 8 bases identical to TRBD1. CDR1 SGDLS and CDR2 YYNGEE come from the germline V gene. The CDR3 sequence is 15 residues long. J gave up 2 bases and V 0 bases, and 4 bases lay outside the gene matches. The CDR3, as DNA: TGTGCCAGCAGCGTAGGGACAGGGCATCCCTACGAGCAGTACTTC. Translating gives CASSVGTGHPYEQYF.

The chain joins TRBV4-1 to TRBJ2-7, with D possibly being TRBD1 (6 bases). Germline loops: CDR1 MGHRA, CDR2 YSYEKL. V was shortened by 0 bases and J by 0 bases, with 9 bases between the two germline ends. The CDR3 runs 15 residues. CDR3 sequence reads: CASSQDVRGSYEQYF. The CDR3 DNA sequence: TGCGCCAGCAGCCAAGACGTCAGGGGCTCCTACGAGCAGTACTTC.

The CDR3 sequence is CASSLSGGGASYEQYF. The CDR3 region has the DNA TGTGCCAGCAGCTTATCCGGCGGGGGGGCCTCCTACGAGCAGTACTTC. The chain is built from TRBV7-3 and TRBJ2-7; 9 bases map to TRBD2. This CDR3 is built from 16 residues. V shed 2 bases and J 0 bases; nucleotides not matched to a gene: 5. The germline gives CDR1 SGHTA, CDR2 FQGTGA.

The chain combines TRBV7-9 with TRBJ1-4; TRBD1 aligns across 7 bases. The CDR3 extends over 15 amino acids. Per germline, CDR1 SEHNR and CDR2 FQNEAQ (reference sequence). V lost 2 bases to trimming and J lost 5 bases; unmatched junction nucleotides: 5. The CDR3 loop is CASSLTGTANEKLFF. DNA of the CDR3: TGTGCCAGCAGCTTAACCGGGACAGCCAATGAAAAACTGTTTTTT.

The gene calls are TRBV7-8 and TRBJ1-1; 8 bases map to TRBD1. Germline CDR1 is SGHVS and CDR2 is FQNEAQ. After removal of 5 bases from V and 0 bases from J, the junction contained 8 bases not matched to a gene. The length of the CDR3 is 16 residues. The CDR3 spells CASSPRDRIMNTEAFF. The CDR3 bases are TGTGCCAGCAGCCCGAGGGACAGGATAATGAACACTGAAGCTTTCTTT.

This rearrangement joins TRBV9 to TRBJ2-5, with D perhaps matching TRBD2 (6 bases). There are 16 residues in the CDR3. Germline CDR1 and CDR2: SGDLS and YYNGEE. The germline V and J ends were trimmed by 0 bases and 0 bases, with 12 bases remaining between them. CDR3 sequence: CASSVALDYYQETQYF. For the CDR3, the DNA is TGTGCCAGCAGCGTAGCCCTGGACTACTACCAAGAGACCCAGTACTTC.

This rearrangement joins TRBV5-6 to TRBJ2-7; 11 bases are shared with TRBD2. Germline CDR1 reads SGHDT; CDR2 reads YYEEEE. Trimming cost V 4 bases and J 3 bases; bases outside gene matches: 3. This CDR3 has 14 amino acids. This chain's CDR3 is CASSQGLAVYEQYF. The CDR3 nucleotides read TGTGCCAGCAGCCAGGGACTAGCGGTCTACGAGCAGTACTTC. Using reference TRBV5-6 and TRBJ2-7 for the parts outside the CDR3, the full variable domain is DAGVTQSPTHLIKTRGQQVTLRCSPKSGHDTVSWYQQALGQGPQFIFQYYEEEERQRGNFPDRFSGHQFPNYSSELNVNALLLGDSALYLCASSQGLAVYEQYFGPGTRLTVT.